This T cell receptor (beta chain) was sequenced for a study of CD8 T cells in ankylosing spondylitis. Study-level points and caveats: For ankylosing spondylitis blood, a TCR beta motif of 7 or 8 highly homologous variants appeared characteristic. Peripheral blood samples showed relatively rare disease-linked clones, and these clones were CD8+.

This clonotype has only a few counts. Its antigen remains unidentified. With molecular barcodes, quantitative 5'-RACE was used to make the TCR beta libraries. In TCRdb, the 5' RACE reads were re-called with MiXCR into one record per CDR3 protein. The data contain 200,000 to 300,000 distinct CDR3 sequences, about 10% of them singletons. Germline CDR1 is SGHAT and CDR2 is FQNNGV. The CDR3 runs to 14 residues. V gave up 0 bases and J gave up 2 bases, with 7 bases separating them. What was sequenced was blood, either unsorted or a sorted T cell fraction (not recorded which). The receptor comes from a male donor with ankylosing spondylitis or in good health (not recorded which). V and J are TRBV11-2 and TRBJ2-5; D gene uncertain. The CDR3 DNA is TGTGCCAGCAGCTTAGAAGCACGTCAAGAGACCCAGTACTTC. Its translation: CASSLEARQETQYF.